The rows below give T cell receptor beta chains drawn from one sample of a study of metastatic and nonmetastatic thyroid tumors. TCRdb reassembled clones from the PCR reads with MiXCR. Altogether 25,000 to 35,000 clones are present, roughly 15% being singletons, with the ten largest covering about 4.2%. The sequenced sample was blood. All receptors derive from a female donor with papillary thyroid cancer or a benign thyroid nodule (not recorded which). Some clones in this sample may be carry-over from other donors' samples. Both conserved end residues are part of each CDR3. Fields, in order: clone size, J gene, V gene, D gene, CDR3 protein, CDR3 DNA. D genes are given only for firm matches. Some rows have no size entry. The others give once, few or many, or a class for an expanded clone.

few TRBJ1-1 TRBV27 NA CASSLSASSNTEAFF TGTGCCAGCAGTTTATCCGCCAGTTCGAACACTGAAGCTTTCTTT
NA TRBJ2-1 TRBV28 NA CASSLVLGANERFF TGTGCCAGCAGTTTAGTCCTCGGGGCAAATGAGCGGTTCTTC
many TRBJ2-5 TRBV19 NA CASSTLGQETQYF TGTGCCAGTAGTACCCTTGGCCAAGAGACCCAGTACTTC
few TRBJ2-7 TRBV7-8 TRBD2 CASSLVLAVSYDQYF TGTGCCAGCAGCCTTGTACTAGCGGTCTCCTACGATCAGTACTTC
NA TRBJ2-7 TRBV5-1 NA CASSSSGEQYF TGCGCCAGCAGCTCCTCGGGGGAGCAGTACTTC
medium-sized TRBJ2-7 TRBV6-1 NA CASSPLLADSSYEQYF TGTGCCAGCAGCCCACTCCTAGCGGACAGCTCCTACGAGCAGTACTTC
many TRBJ1-4 TRBV29-1 NA CSVGQGKYEKLFF TGCAGCGTTGGTCAGGGGAAATATGAAAAACTGTTTTTT
many TRBJ2-7 TRBV20-1 NA CSASSDSSSEQYF TGCAGTGCTAGCTCCGACAGCTCCTCCGAGCAGTACTTC
many TRBJ2-5 TRBV7-8 NA CASSLVQRETQYF TGTGCCAGCAGCTTAGTCCAGCGGGAGACCCAGTACTTC
many TRBJ1-2 TRBV29-1 TRBD1 CSVVPSSRGIYGYTF TGCAGCGTTGTTCCGAGCAGCAGGGGGATCTATGGCTACACCTTC
NA TRBJ2-7 TRBV9 NA CASSFGGAEQYF TGTGCCAGCAGTTTCGGGGGAGCCGAGCAGTACTTC
NA TRBJ2-1 TRBV11-2 TRBD2 CASSLDRLLGTSNEQFF TGTGCCAGCAGCTTAGATCGCTTACTAGGGACTAGCAATGAGCAGTTCTTC
NA TRBJ1-1 TRBV4-1 NA CASSQDHRRGNTEAFF TGCGCCAGCAGCCAAGATCATAGGAGAGGGAACACTGAAGCTTTCTTT
medium-sized TRBJ2-7 TRBV12-3/TRBV12-4 NA CASSLKGVPDEQYF TGTGCCAGCAGTTTAAAAGGTGTTCCCGACGAGCAGTACTTC
medium-sized TRBJ2-7 TRBV5-5 TRBD2 CASSRTSGTPYEQYF TGTGCCAGCAGCCGGACTAGCGGAACCCCCTACGAGCAGTACTTC
medium-sized TRBJ2-7 TRBV7-3 TRBD1 CASSPTGGSYEQYF TGTGCCAGCAGCCCGACAGGGGGCTCCTACGAGCAGTACTTC
NA TRBJ1-1 TRBV11-3 NA CASSLQNRVGTEAFF TGTGCCAGCAGCTTACAGAACAGGGTTGGCACCGAAGCTTTCTTT
NA TRBJ2-1 TRBV18 NA CASPPPAGNEQFF TGTGCCAGCCCACCACCGGCCGGCAATGAGCAGTTCTTC
NA TRBJ1-5 TRBV5-5 TRBD1 CVSSLGARGENQLQHF TGTGTCAGCAGCCTGGGGGCCAGGGGGGAAAATCAGCTCCAGCATTTT
few TRBJ1-1 TRBV6-1 NA CASSRLTPGTEAFF TGTGCCAGCAGCCGCCTGACCCCCGGGACTGAAGCTTTCTTT
many TRBJ1-5 TRBV3-1 NA CASSQRGEGPQHF TGTGCCAGCAGCCAAAGGGGGGAAGGTCCCCAGCATTTT
medium-sized TRBJ2-7 TRBV5-1 NA CASSLAAQNGLSYEQYF TGCGCCAGCAGCTTAGCGGCACAGAACGGACTCTCCTACGAGCAGTACTTC
NA TRBJ1-2 TRBV6-1 TRBD1 CASSFRTGNYGYTF TGTGCCAGCAGTTTCCGGACAGGAAACTATGGCTACACCTTC
many TRBJ2-1 TRBV5-1 NA CASSSLIGREQFF TGCGCCAGCAGCTCGTTGATAGGTCGTGAGCAGTTCTTC
NA TRBJ2-2 TRBV5-4 NA CASSDYGELFF TGTGCCAGCAGTGATTATGGGGAGCTGTTTTTT
many TRBJ2-3 TRBV27 NA CASSQAFADTQYF TGTGCCAGCAGCCAGGCCTTCGCAGATACGCAGTATTTT
many TRBJ2-1 TRBV2 TRBD2 CAVEGLAGGNEQFF TGTGCCGTAGAGGGACTAGCGGGAGGAAATGAGCAGTTCTTC
many TRBJ2-7 TRBV7-9 NA CASSSTRGGYEQYF TGTGCCAGCAGTTCCACCAGGGGAGGCTACGAGCAGTACTTC
many TRBJ2-7 TRBV20-1 TRBD2 CSATLAGAYEQYF TGCAGTGCCACCCTAGCGGGCGCCTACGAGCAGTACTTC
many TRBJ1-4 TRBV14 NA CASSQALNEKLFF TGTGCCAGCAGCCAAGCTCTTAATGAAAAACTGTTTTTT
many TRBJ1-6 TRBV2 TRBD1 CASRTTGVNSPLHF TGTGCCAGCAGGACGACAGGGGTTAATTCACCCCTCCACTTT
many TRBJ1-1 TRBV11-3 NA CASSLVRGAEAFF TGTGCCAGCAGCTTAGTACGGGGGGCTGAAGCTTTCTTT
many TRBJ2-2 TRBV9 NA CASSMIRGDGLGGELFF TGTGCCAGCAGCATGATCAGGGGAGATGGTCTAGGCGGGGAGCTGTTTTTT
many TRBJ1-5 TRBV19 NA CASSIYRTSNQPQHF TGTGCCAGTAGTATCTACAGAACTAGCAATCAGCCCCAGCATTTT
many TRBJ2-3 TRBV3-1 NA CASSGGAGWIADTQYF TGTGCCAGCAGCGGGGGCGCGGGATGGATCGCAGATACGCAGTATTTT
many TRBJ1-1 TRBV6-1 NA CASSLQGSWTEAFF TGTGCCAGCAGTTTACAGGGTTCGTGGACTGAAGCTTTCTTT
many TRBJ2-5 TRBV19 NA CASSNLPGTQYF TGTGCCAGTAGCAATCTCCCGGGGACCCAGTACTTC
many TRBJ2-3 TRBV12-3/TRBV12-4 TRBD2 CASRSTSGREDTQYF TGTGCCAGCAGATCGACTAGCGGGAGGGAAGATACGCAGTATTTT
few TRBJ2-3 TRBV28 TRBD2 CASSPFHLTSGVLGTQYF TGTGCCAGCAGTCCCTTCCACTTGACTAGCGGGGTATTAGGTACGCAGTATTTT
many TRBJ2-1 TRBV9 TRBD2 CASSVEAGAYNEQFF TGTGCCAGCAGCGTAGAGGCGGGAGCCTACAATGAGCAGTTCTTC
once TRBJ2-5 TRBV7-7 NA CASSLYDRGWGETKYF TGTGCCAGCAGCTTATACGACCGGGGGTGGGGAGAGACCAAGTACTTC
many TRBJ2-7 TRBV9 NA CASSSSPGNEQYF TGTGCCAGCAGCTCCTCACCCGGGAACGAGCAGTACTTC
few TRBJ1-1 TRBV6-2/TRBV6-3 TRBD1 CASSYSTFRTGENTEAFF TGTGCCAGCAGTTACTCGACATTCCGGACAGGGGAAAACACTGAAGCTTTCTTT
many TRBJ2-5 TRBV28 TRBD2 CASSHIAGGPVETQYF TGTGCCAGCAGTCACATAGCGGGAGGGCCTGTAGAGACCCAGTACTTC
many TRBJ2-7 TRBV9 TRBD2 CASSVERDSGYEQYF TGTGCCAGCAGCGTAGAGCGGGACTCCGGCTACGAGCAGTACTTC
many TRBJ1-1 TRBV12-3/TRBV12-4 NA CASSLDQGTFEAFF TGTGCCAGCAGCCTGGATCAGGGGACCTTTGAAGCTTTCTTT
many TRBJ2-3 TRBV5-1 NA CASSLGAAYGTQYF TGCGCCAGCAGCTTGGGAGCGGCCTACGGTACGCAGTATTTT
many TRBJ2-1 TRBV6-4 NA CASSDSSYNEQFF TGTGCCAGCAGTGACAGCTCCTACAATGAGCAGTTCTTC
NA TRBJ2-1 TRBV7-2 TRBD2 CASSRASGRGARNEQFF TGTGCCAGCAGTAGGGCTAGCGGGAGAGGGGCTAGGAATGAGCAGTTCTTC
NA TRBJ1-5 TRBV2 NA CASSETGRRRVNQPQHF TGTGCCAGCAGTGAAACCGGCCGACGACGGGTTAATCAGCCCCAGCATTTT
few TRBJ2-1 TRBV10-2 TRBD2 CASLSGSNEQFF TGCGCCAGCCTGAGCGGGAGTAATGAGCAGTTCTTC
NA TRBJ2-5 TRBV5-1 NA CATLVEQDTQYF TGCGCCACTCTTGTCGAACAAGATACCCAGTACTTC